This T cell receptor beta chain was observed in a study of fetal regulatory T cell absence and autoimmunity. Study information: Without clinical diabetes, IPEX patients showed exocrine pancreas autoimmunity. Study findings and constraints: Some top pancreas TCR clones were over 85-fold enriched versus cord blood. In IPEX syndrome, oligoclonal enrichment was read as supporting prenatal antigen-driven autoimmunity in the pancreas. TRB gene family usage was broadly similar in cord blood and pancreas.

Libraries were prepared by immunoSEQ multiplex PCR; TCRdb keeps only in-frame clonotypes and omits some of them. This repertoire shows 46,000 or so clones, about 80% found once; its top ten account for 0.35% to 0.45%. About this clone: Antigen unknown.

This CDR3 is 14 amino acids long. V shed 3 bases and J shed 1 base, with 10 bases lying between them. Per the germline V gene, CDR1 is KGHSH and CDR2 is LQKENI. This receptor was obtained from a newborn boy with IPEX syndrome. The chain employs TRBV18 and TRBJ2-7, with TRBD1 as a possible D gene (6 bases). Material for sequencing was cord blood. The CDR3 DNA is TGTGCCAGCTCACCCATACAGGGATCCTACGAGCAGTACTTC. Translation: CASSPIQGSYEQYF.